This is a list of T cell receptor beta chains from one sample in a study of response to subunit inactivated influenza vaccine. TCRdb re-called the RT-PCR reads through MiXCR, storing one row per CDR3 protein. The sample has around 540,000 distinct CDR3 sequences, approximately 12% seen once; the top ten hold roughly a tenth. The material was PBMCs from blood, obtained on the day of vaccination. These TCRs come from a man aged 50 or older who received an inactivated influenza vaccine. CDR3s leave out the opening cysteine and the closing phenylalanine or tryptophan. A clone size is listed for some rows: how often the clone was seen (once, few, many), or a class if it is expanded.

>TRBV20-1|TRBJ2-7|-
SASLAGVFYEQY
>TRBV30|TRBJ2-7|few
AWSVSVSGSSKY
>TRBV20-1|TRBJ2-1|many
SASSLAGYNEQF
>TRBV6-5|TRBJ1-4|-
ASGYTEMFLF
>TRBV6-2/TRBV6-3|TRBJ2-1|few
ASRPSGLADSYNEQF
>TRBV27|TRBJ1-1|-
ASSLLEGTEAF
>TRBV27|TRBJ2-1|many
ASSRTVPDEQF
>TRBV2|TRBJ1-1|few
ASTLETVGTEAF
>TRBV12-3/TRBV12-4|TRBJ2-2|many
ASSVIAGDTGELF
>TRBV10-1|TRBJ1-1|-
ASSDRGTEAF
>TRBV9|TRBJ2-1|few
ASSPGVDSYNEQF
>TRBV10-3|TRBJ1-6|few
AISGGEMANSPLH
>TRBV6-5|TRBJ2-3|many
ASSYGDGTRRADTQY
>TRBV12-3/TRBV12-4|TRBJ2-1|few
ASIISGTSGRYEQF
>TRBV15|TRBJ2-7|-
ATSSGTLGSYEQY
>TRBV18|TRBJ1-2|few
ASSPTALSNYGYT
>TRBV7-3|TRBJ2-3|-
ASSLGQGDTQY
>TRBV4-3|TRBJ2-3|many
ASSQEEPTDTQY
>TRBV7-8|TRBJ2-5|few
ASTIGQGDQETQY
>TRBV12-3/TRBV12-4|TRBJ2-7|-
ASSETGTSYEQY
>TRBV3-1|TRBJ1-1|few
ASSQGQGRAF
>TRBV7-2|TRBJ1-4|many
ASSLAYGGFEKLF
>TRBV29-1|TRBJ2-7|few
SVARTQPYEQY
>TRBV7-3|TRBJ2-6|-
ASSLTSGPSGANVLT
>TRBV11-2|TRBJ2-7|few
ASSFRIAGGSYEQY
>TRBV28|TRBJ1-5|few
ASSSGQGDQPQH
>TRBV11-1|TRBJ2-5|-
ASSLRENPGRGISETQY
>TRBV5-1|TRBJ2-4|many
ASSQTGGALLAKNIQY
>TRBV5-1|TRBJ2-7|few
ASSGTDLNEQY
>TRBV4-2|TRBJ1-1|many
ASSPYGGSYTEAF
>TRBV6-2/TRBV6-3|TRBJ2-1|-
ASSYVLGGDEQF
>TRBV3-1|TRBJ2-3|-
ASSHRLAASTDTQY
>TRBV29-1|TRBJ1-2|-
SVAGGPNYGYT
>TRBV7-2|TRBJ1-4|-
ASSLVVRGNEKLF
>TRBV28|TRBJ2-4|few
ASSLAGSIAKNIQY
>TRBV5-1|TRBJ2-7|many
ASSLYQGKNDEQY
>TRBV7-9|TRBJ2-1|-
ASSARTSGAPF
>TRBV20-1|TRBJ2-5|few
SPYRGRQGETQY